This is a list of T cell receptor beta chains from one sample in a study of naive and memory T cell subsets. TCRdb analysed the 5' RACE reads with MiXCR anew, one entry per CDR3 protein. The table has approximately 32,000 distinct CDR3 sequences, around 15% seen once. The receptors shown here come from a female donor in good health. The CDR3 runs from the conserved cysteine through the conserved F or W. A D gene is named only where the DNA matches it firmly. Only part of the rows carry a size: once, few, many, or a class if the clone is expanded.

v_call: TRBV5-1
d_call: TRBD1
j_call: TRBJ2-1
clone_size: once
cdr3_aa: CASSAGQGGPPEQFF
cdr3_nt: TGCGCCAGCAGCGCCGGACAGGGGGGACCTCCTGAGCAGTTCTTC

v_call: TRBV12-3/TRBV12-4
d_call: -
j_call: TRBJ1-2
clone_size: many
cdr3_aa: CASSRDTLQVRGYTF
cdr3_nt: TGTGCCAGCAGTCGGGACACCCTACAAGTGCGGGGCTACACCTTC

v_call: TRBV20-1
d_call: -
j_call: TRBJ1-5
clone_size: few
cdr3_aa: CSARDWSGDDQPQHF
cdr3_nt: TGCAGTGCTAGAGATTGGTCAGGGGACGATCAGCCCCAGCATTTT

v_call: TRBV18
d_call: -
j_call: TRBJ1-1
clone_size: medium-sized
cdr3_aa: CASSPPTSGGTEAFF
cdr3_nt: TGTGCCAGCTCACCACCGACCTCCGGCGGCACTGAAGCTTTCTTT

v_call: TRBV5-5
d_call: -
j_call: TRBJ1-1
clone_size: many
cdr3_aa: CASSLRAEAFF
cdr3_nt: TGTGCCAGCAGCTTACGGGCCGAAGCTTTCTTT

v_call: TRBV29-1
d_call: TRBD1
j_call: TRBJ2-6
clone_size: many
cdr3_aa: CSVETGFGANVLTF
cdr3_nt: TGCAGCGTCGAGACAGGGTTCGGGGCCAACGTCCTGACTTTC

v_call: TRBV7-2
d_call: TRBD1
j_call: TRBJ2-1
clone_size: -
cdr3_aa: CASSLVFGQGRVGEQFF
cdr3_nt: TGTGCCAGCAGCTTAGTGTTTGGACAGGGTCGGGTCGGTGAGCAGTTCTTC

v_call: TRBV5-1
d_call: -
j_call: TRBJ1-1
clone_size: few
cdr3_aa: CASKSGGSGTEAFF
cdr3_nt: TGCGCCAGCAAATCCGGGGGATCCGGTACTGAAGCTTTCTTT

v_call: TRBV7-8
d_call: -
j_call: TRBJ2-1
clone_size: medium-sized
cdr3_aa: CASSLNDDEQFF
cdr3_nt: TGTGCCAGCAGCTTAAACGACGATGAGCAGTTCTTC

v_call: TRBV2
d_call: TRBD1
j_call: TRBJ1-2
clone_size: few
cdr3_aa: CASSEGGAGGLRYGYTF
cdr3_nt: TGTGCCAGCAGTGAAGGGGGGGCAGGGGGCCTCCGCTATGGCTACACCTTC

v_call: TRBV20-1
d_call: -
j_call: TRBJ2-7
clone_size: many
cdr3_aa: CSARIPTGRAPYEQYF
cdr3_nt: TGCAGTGCTAGAATCCCGACAGGCCGAGCCCCCTACGAGCAGTACTTC

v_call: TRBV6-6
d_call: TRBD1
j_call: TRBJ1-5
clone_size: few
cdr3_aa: CASDRGHTPSQYVAQPQHF
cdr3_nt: TGTGCCAGTGACAGGGGCCACACACCATCGCAATATGTGGCTCAGCCCCAGCATTTT

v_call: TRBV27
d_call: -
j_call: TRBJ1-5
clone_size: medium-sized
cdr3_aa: CASRSDSYSNQPQHF
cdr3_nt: TGTGCCAGCAGATCCGACAGTTATAGCAATCAGCCCCAGCATTTT

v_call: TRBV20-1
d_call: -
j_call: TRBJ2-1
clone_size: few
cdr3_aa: CSASGPGGALGNNEQFF
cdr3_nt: TGCAGTGCTAGTGGGCCGGGGGGCGCACTAGGAAACAATGAGCAGTTCTTC

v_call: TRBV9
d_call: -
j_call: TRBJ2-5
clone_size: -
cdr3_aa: CASSAGTATQETQYF
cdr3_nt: TGTGCCAGCAGCGCCGGGACCGCCACGCAAGAGACCCAGTACTTC

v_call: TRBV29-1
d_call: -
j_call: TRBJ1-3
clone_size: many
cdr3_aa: CSVGQVGNTIYF
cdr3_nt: TGCAGCGTTGGACAAGTTGGAAACACCATATATTTT

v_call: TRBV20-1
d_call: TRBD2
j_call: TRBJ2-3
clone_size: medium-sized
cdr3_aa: CSARVYQRGGRSETDTQYF
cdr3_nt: TGCAGTGCTAGAGTCTACCAGCGGGGGGGCCGTTCGGAGACAGATACGCAGTATTTT

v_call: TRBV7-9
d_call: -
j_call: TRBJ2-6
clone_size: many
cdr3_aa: CASTGGFSVSGANVLTF
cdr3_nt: TGTGCCAGCACCGGGGGATTCTCCGTCTCTGGGGCCAACGTCCTGACTTTC

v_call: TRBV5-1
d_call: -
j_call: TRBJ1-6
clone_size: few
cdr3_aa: CASSPYQWGTNSPLHF
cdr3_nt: TGCGCCAGCAGCCCCTACCAATGGGGAACTAATTCACCCCTCCACTTT

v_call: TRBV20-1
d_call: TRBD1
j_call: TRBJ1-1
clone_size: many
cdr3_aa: CSAQGDLDTEAFF
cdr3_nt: TGCAGTGCTCAGGGGGACTTGGACACTGAAGCTTTCTTT

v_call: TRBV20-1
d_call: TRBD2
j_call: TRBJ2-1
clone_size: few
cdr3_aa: CSASSAGRLAGPYNEQFF
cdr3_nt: TGCAGTGCTAGTAGCGCGGGTCGTCTAGCGGGTCCCTACAATGAGCAGTTCTTC

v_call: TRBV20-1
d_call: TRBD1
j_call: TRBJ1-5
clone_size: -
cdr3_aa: CSANTGVQPQHF
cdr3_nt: TGCAGTGCTAACACAGGGGTCCAGCCCCAGCATTTT

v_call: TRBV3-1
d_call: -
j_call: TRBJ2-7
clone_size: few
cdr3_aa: CASSQRGCGEEQYF
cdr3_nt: TGTGCCAGCAGCCAAAGGGGATGCGGGGAGGAGCAGTACTTC

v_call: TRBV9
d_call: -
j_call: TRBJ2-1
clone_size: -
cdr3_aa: CASSVASPDDEQFF
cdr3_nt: TGTGCCAGCAGCGTAGCCAGCCCCGACGATGAGCAGTTCTTC

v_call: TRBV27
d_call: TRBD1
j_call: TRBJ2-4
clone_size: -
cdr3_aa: CASSLTGANIQYF
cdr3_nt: TGTGCCAGCAGTTTGACAGGGGCTAACATTCAGTACTTC

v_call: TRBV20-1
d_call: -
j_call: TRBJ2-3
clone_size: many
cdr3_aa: CSAVRGQGTTDTQYF
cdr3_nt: TGCAGTGCTGTAAGAGGGCAGGGGACCACAGATACGCAGTATTTT

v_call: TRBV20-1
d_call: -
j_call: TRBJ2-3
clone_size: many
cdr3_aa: CRVREGGTDTQYF
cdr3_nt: TGCAGGGTCCGTGAGGGAGGAACAGATACGCAGTATTTT

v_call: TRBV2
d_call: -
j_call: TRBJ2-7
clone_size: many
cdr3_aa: CASSVTAAEQYF
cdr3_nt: TGTGCCAGCAGCGTGACAGCGGCCGAGCAGTACTTC

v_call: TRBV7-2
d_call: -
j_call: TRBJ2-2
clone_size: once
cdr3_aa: CASSPRTHTGELFF
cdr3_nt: TGTGCCAGCAGCCCTCGGACACACACCGGGGAGCTGTTTTTT

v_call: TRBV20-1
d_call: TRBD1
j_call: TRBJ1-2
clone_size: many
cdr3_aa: CSARSDRMDGYTF
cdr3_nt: TGCAGTGCTCGTTCGGACAGGATGGATGGCTACACCTTC